This T cell receptor (gamma chain) was documented in a study of γδ T cells in repeated Plasmodium falciparum infection. Overall study: Timepoints: baseline, immediately before selected infections, and 21 days after every infection. Regarding the study as a whole: Vdelta2-negative gammadelta repertoires appeared less diverse and less shared in Malian than Australian children.

TCRdb reapplied CATT to the multiplex PCR reads. Of approximately 28,000 gamma-chain clones in the sample, less than 3.5% were seen once. In this sample, this clone turned up a few times. Its antigen remains unidentified. Only one base separates this from a far larger clonotype, so it likely reflects a read error. The same CDR3 is also encoded by other DNA sequences in this sample. Flow sorting of PBMC yielded separate Vgamma9/Vdelta2+ and Vdelta2-negative gammadelta T cell populations for bulk repertoire analysis. CDR3 size: 14 residues. Germline CDR1 is GITISATS and CDR2 is ISYDGTV (reference sequence). V shed 3 bases and J 10 bases; nucleotides not matched to a gene: 15.

The sequence derives from a pool of human donors (malaria-infected and uninfected, not separated). V and J are TRGV9 and TRGJ1 or TRGJ2. TCRdb leaves out the J gene; it was filled in here by matching the DNA to germline. Material: gamma-delta T cells from blood. The CDR3 sequence: CALWEPCFGYKKLF. The CDR3 DNA follows: TGTGCCTTGTGGGAGCCCTGCTTCGGGTACAAGAAACTCTTT.